The 32 T cell receptor beta chains below were found in one sample sequenced in a study of OX40 agonist ivuxolimab in advanced cancers. Method: immunoSEQ multiplex PCR; TCRdb's copy keeps in-frame clones and lacks some. The data contain tens of thousands of clones, roughly nine tenths of them seen just once; the ten biggest clones take up approximately 1.2%. The source was CD4+ or CD8+ T cells sorted from blood, collected in a trial of the OX40 agonist ivuxolimab. These TCRs come from an adult with an advanced solid tumor such as melanoma, head and neck, liver or kidney cancer.

The chain recombines TRBV7-2 with TRBJ2-7; D not certain. In germline, CDR1 is SGHTA, CDR2 FQGNSA. V dropped 3 bases and J dropped 0 bases, with 6 bases sitting between them. The CDR3 contains 13 residues. This CDR3 is CASSLGPSYEQYF. CDR3 in DNA: TGTGCCAGCAGCTTGGGCCCCTCCTACGAGCAGTACTTC. The full variable domain, in which reference TRBV7-2 and TRBJ2-7 provide the parts outside the CDR3, is GAGVSQSPSNKVTEKGKDVELRCDPISGHTALYWYRQSLGQGLEFLIYFQGNSAPDKSGLPSDRFSAERTGGSVSTLTIQRTQQEDSAVYLCASSLGPSYEQYFGPGTRLTVT.

The CDR3 region has the DNA TGCGCCAGCAGCTTGGGTGGGATAACAGATACGCAGTATTTT. Its translation is CASSLGGITDTQYF. The V call is TRBV5-1, the J call TRBJ2-3; no clear D. Per the germline V gene, CDR1 is SGHRS and CDR2 is YFSETQ. The CDR3 spans 14 residues. Trimming removed 0 bases at V and 3 bases at J, with 8 bases between.

The chain recombines TRBV7-9 with TRBJ2-3; 13 positions agree with TRBD2. Trimming took 6 bases from V and 3 from J; bases not matched to a gene: 3. The germline gives CDR1 SEHNR, CDR2 FQNEAQ (reference sequence). The CDR3 sequence is 15 residues long. The CDR3 here is CASRQTSGGTDTQYF. CDR3 in DNA: TGTGCCAGCAGACAGACTAGCGGGGGGACAGATACGCAGTATTTT.

This clone appeared a single time. The J gene is TRBJ2-7, the V gene TRBV19; a weak D match, TRBD2 (6 bases). V was trimmed by 6 bases and J by 1 base, leaving 16 bases between them. The V gene's germline CDR1 is LNHDA and CDR2 SQIVND (reference sequence). CDR3 length equals 15 residues. The CDR3 sequence: CASSRGVVGSYEQYF. CDR3 nucleotides: TGTGCCAGTAGCCGCGGGGTAGTGGGATCCTACGAGCAGTACTTC.

The chain employs TRBV5-1 and TRBJ1-2; the D is unclear. Germline V gene data show CDR1 as SGHRS and CDR2 as YFSETQ. This CDR3 has 15 residues. V was clipped by 6 bases and J by 3 bases, with 18 bases between them. The CDR3 DNA reads TGCGCCAGCACCGCTTGGCCCGGGGTGGACTATGGCTACACCTTC. It yields the protein CASTAWPGVDYGYTF.

This clone showed up just once. The gene calls are TRBV10-3 and TRBJ2-7; 12 bases fit TRBD1. The CDR3 is made up of 14 amino acids. V trimming: 10 bases; J trimming: 5 bases; junction bases outside the gene matches: 9. Germline CDR1 and CDR2: ENHRY and SYGVKD. Here the CDR3 reads CATRGGTGGDEQYF. Written as DNA, the CDR3 is TGTGCCACCCGGGGGGGGACAGGGGGCGACGAGCAGTACTTC.

The chain combines TRBV6-1 with TRBJ1-2; 9 bases match TRBD1. V shed 5 bases, J shed 2 bases, and the junction held 3 bases outside the gene matches. Per germline, CDR1 MNHNS and CDR2 SASEGT. The CDR3 has 14 residues. CDR3 sequence: CASSLDRGNYGYTF. The CDR3 DNA follows: TGTGCCAGCAGTCTCGACAGGGGGAACTATGGCTACACCTTC.

The chain employs TRBV5-1 and TRBJ1-1; 7 nucleotides match TRBD1. J was trimmed by 1 base and V by 0 bases; bases with no gene match: 6. The CDR3 is made up of 16 amino acids. CDR1 and CDR2 from the germline V gene are SGHRS and YFSETQ. CDR3 sequence reads: CASSLARNRGNTEAFF. DNA for the CDR3: TGCGCCAGCAGCTTGGCTCGGAACAGGGGGAACACTGAAGCTTTCTTT.

The chain recombines TRBV7-9 with TRBJ1-1; D not resolved. Trimming took 2 bases from V and 3 from J, leaving 13 bases between them. The CDR3 has 15 residues. Germline CDR1 is SEHNR and CDR2 is FQNEAQ (reference sequence). The CDR3: CASSLSGFTDTEAFF. For the CDR3, the DNA is TGTGCCAGCAGCTTATCGGGGTTTACGGACACTGAAGCTTTCTTT.

The V gene is TRBV7-9, the J gene TRBJ2-1, with 12 bases fitting TRBD1. The CDR3 covers 16 residues. V was pared by 6 bases and J by 5 bases, with 8 bases of the junction left unmatched. CDR1 is SEHNR and CDR2 is FQNEAQ in the germline V gene (reference sequence). CDR3 region: CASSRGTGGSNNEQFF. In DNA, the CDR3 is TGTGCCAGCAGTCGGGGGACAGGGGGCTCGAACAATGAGCAGTTCTTC.

The V gene is TRBV6-1, the J gene TRBJ2-1, with 9 bases aligning to TRBD2. CDR1 and CDR2 (germline): MNHNS, SASEGT. V shed 4 bases, J shed 4 bases, and the junction held 2 bases outside the gene matches. The CDR3 length is 14 residues. CDR3 nucleotide sequence: TGTGCCAGCAGTGGGACTAGCGAGTACAATGAGCAGTTCTTC. Encoded protein: CASSGTSEYNEQFF.

V gene TRBV7-2 combines with J gene TRBJ2-1, with D perhaps TRBD1 (6 bases). Germline loops: CDR1 SGHTA, CDR2 FQGNSA. Trimming cost V 4 bases and J 4 bases, with 17 bases left between them. CDR3 size: 16 residues. The CDR3 region is CASSSRVGAFYNEQFF. CDR3 DNA: TGTGCCAGCAGCTCCCGCGTGGGGGCGTTTTACAATGAGCAGTTCTTC.

CDR3 nucleotide sequence: TGTGCCAGTAGTTCGACTAGGACGGGGACCTACGAGCAGTACTTC. It codes for CASSSTRTGTYEQYF. The V call is TRBV19, the J call TRBJ2-7, with D perhaps matching TRBD2 (6 bases). This CDR3 has 15 residues. The germline V and J ends were trimmed by 5 bases and 2 bases, with 16 bases remaining between them. Germline CDR1 reads LNHDA; CDR2 reads SQIVND (reference sequence).

This sequence joins TRBV6-1 and TRBJ2-3; the D gene could be TRBD1 or TRBD2 (5 bases each). The V gene's germline CDR1 is MNHNS and CDR2 SASEGT. This CDR3 has 16 residues. V dropped 3 bases and J dropped 0 bases, with 13 bases sitting between them. Here the CDR3 DNA reads TGTGCCAGCAGTGAGGGACGAGGCATTAGCACAGATACGCAGTATTTT. Protein product: CASSEGRGISTDTQYF.

The rearrangement links TRBV5-5 to TRBJ1-5; D is perhaps TRBD1 (6 bases). This CDR3 has 16 amino acids. From germline, CDR1 is SGHKS and CDR2 YYEKEE (reference sequence). V was trimmed by 1 base and J by 0 bases, leaving 11 bases between them. CDR3 nucleotide sequence: TGTGCCAGCAGCTTGCCGGGGGCGGGTAGCAATCAGCCCCAGCATTTT. It encodes CASSLPGAGSNQPQHF. Based on the CDR3 plus reference TRBV5-5 and TRBJ1-5, the full variable domain is DAGVTQSPTHLIKTRGQQVTLRCSPISGHKSVSWYQQVLGQGPQFIFQYYEKEERGRGNFPDRFSARQFPNYSSELNVNALLLGDSALYLCASSLPGAGSNQPQHFGDGTRLSIL.

V usage is TRBV15 and J usage is TRBJ1-4, with D hard to call. The CDR3 runs 14 residues. The V and J ends lost 2 bases and 4 bases respectively, with 8 bases between them. Germline lookup yields CDR1 LNHNV and CDR2 YYDKDF (reference sequence). CDR3 protein: CATSRSILNEKLFF. For the CDR3, the DNA is TGTGCCACCAGCAGATCGATCCTTAATGAAAAACTGTTTTTT.

The chain couples TRBV6-5 to TRBJ2-5; D gene unclear. Germline CDR1 MNHEY, CDR2 SVGAGI. The CDR3 contains 11 residues. Between the trimmed V and J ends, which lost 3 bases and 5 bases, there was a span of 4 bases. CDR3 loop: CASSYMETQYF. The CDR3 coding sequence is TGTGCCAGCAGTTATATGGAGACCCAGTACTTC.

The genes are TRBV18 and TRBJ2-5, with D hard to call. The length of the CDR3 is 16 residues. Germline CDR1 KGHSH, CDR2 LQKENI. V dropped 3 bases and J dropped 5 bases, with 19 bases sitting between them. The CDR3 DNA reads TGTGCCAGCTCACCTGGGAACTTAGCCTCCGGGGAGACCCAGTACTTC. Translation gives CASSPGNLASGETQYF.

The chain uses TRBV6-1 and TRBJ2-5; TRBD1 agrees at 7 bases. Germline CDR1 is MNHNS and CDR2 is SASEGT. The CDR3 runs 14 residues. The trim removed 4 bases at V and 1 base at J, leaving 3 bases unmatched. The CDR3: CASSVGGLQETQYF. CDR3 nucleotides: TGTGCCAGCAGTGTAGGGGGCCTCCAAGAGACCCAGTACTTC.

The rearrangement uses TRBV19 and TRBJ2-1; weak D call: TRBD1 (7 bases). Germline CDR1 is LNHDA and CDR2 is SQIVND (reference sequence). Trimming took 6 bases from V and 4 from J, leaving 16 bases between them. CDR3 length equals 15 residues. Here the CDR3 reads CASSPRGVPYNEQFF. The CDR3 nucleotides are TGTGCCAGTAGCCCCAGGGGGGTACCTTACAATGAGCAGTTCTTC.

The V gene is TRBV15, the J gene TRBJ1-3; tentatively, D is TRBD1 (5 bases). V lost 8 bases, J lost 5 bases, and 13 bases lay in between. CDR3 length equals 13 residues. Germline V CDR1 and CDR2: LNHNV, YYDKDF (reference sequence). The CDR3 nucleotides are TGTGCCACCCCTTTGGGGGTTCGAAACACCATATATTTT. Residues: CATPLGVRNTIYF.

The chain recombines TRBV20-1 with TRBJ1-2, with a tentative D call TRBD1 (5 bases). V gave up 7 bases and J gave up 8 bases, with 14 bases separating them. Germline values: CDR1 DFQATT, CDR2 SNEGSKA (reference sequence). The CDR3 extends over 11 amino acids. The CDR3 coding sequence is TGCAGTGTCAGAGTGGAGGGGGGCTACACCTTC. Residues: CSVRVEGGYTF.

J is TRBJ2-7 and V is TRBV5-6; tentative D call: TRBD1 (6 bases). From germline, CDR1 is SGHDT and CDR2 YYEEEE. This CDR3 comprises 14 residues. Deletions cut 4 bases from V and 2 bases from J, with 13 bases between. Written as DNA, the CDR3 is TGTGCCAGCAGCGAGACCGGGACACCCTACGAGCAGTACTTC. Amino acids: CASSETGTPYEQYF.

This chain joins TRBV29-1 and TRBJ1-2; D perhaps matches TRBD1 (6 bases). CDR3 length: 12 residues. V was shortened by 7 bases and J by 3 bases, with 12 bases between the two germline ends. Germline values: CDR1 SQVTM, CDR2 ANQGSEA. CDR3 sequence: CSAGTQYYGYTF. The CDR3 nucleotides read TGCAGCGCCGGGACACAGTACTATGGCTACACCTTC. The variable domain in full, completed from reference TRBV29-1 and TRBJ1-2, reads SAVISQKPSRDICQRGTSLTIQCQVDSQVTMMFWYRQQPGQSLTLIATANQGSEATYESGFVIDKFPISRPNLTFSTLTVSNMSPEDSSIYLCSAGTQYYGYTFGSGTRLTVV.

The table lists this clone with a count of one. The chain combines TRBV5-4 with TRBJ2-1; 11 nucleotides match TRBD2. CDR1 SGHNT and CDR2 YYREEE come from the germline V gene (reference sequence). The CDR3 is 17 residues long. Trimming cost V 4 bases and J 4 bases; bases outside gene matches: 10. DNA of the CDR3: TGTGCCAGCAGCCAACTACTAGCGGGGGCCTTATACAATGAGCAGTTCTTC. Translated, it gives CASSQLLAGALYNEQFF.

This clone was seen only a few times. The CDR3 loop reads CASSRRGQEGPEAFF. CDR3 bases: TGTGCCAGCTCACGCCGAGGACAGGAAGGACCTGAAGCTTTCTTT. V usage is TRBV18 and J usage is TRBJ1-1, with 7 bases lining up with TRBD1. Germline values: CDR1 KGHSH, CDR2 LQKENI. Trimming cost V 4 bases and J 6 bases; bases outside gene matches: 11. The CDR3 length is 15 residues. Full variable domain (remainder filled in from reference TRBV18 and TRBJ1-1): NAGVMQNPRHLVRRRGQEARLRCSPMKGHSHVYWYRQLPEEGLKFMVYLQKENIIDESGMPKERFSAEFPKEGPSILRIQQVVRGDSAAYFCASSRRGQEGPEAFFGQGTRLTVV.

This chain connects TRBV5-1 to TRBJ1-4; D remains unclear. There are 12 residues in the CDR3. The V end was cut by 4 bases, the J end by 5 bases, with 6 bases between. CDR1 and CDR2 (germline): SGHRS, YFSETQ. This CDR3 reads CASSPQNEKLFF. The CDR3 region has the DNA TGCGCCAGCAGCCCGCAGAATGAAAAACTGTTTTTT.

V usage is TRBV12-5 and J usage is TRBJ1-5; D call uncertain. The CDR3 covers 16 residues. The germline V gene encodes CDR1 LGHNT and CDR2 FRNRAP. Trimming took 0 bases from V and 5 from J, leaving 14 bases between them. The CDR3 is CASGLVRTGADQPQHF. DNA for the CDR3: TGTGCTAGTGGTTTGGTACGTACGGGCGCGGATCAGCCCCAGCATTTT.

The CDR3 DNA is TGTGCCAGCATTCTGCGGGGGGGCCGCACCGGGGAGCTGTTTTTT. Its protein is CASILRGGRTGELFF. The J gene is TRBJ2-2, the V gene TRBV6-1, with 9 bases lining up with TRBD2. The CDR3 loop spans 15 amino acids. Germline V gives CDR1 MNHNS, CDR2 SASEGT. V dropped 7 bases and J dropped 4; count of bases not matched to a gene: 7.

This chain joins TRBV19 and TRBJ1-1; D is unclear. The V end lost 1 base, the J end lost 0 bases, and 12 bases lay between the germline ends. The CDR3 spans 16 residues. CDR1 LNHDA and CDR2 SQIVND come from the germline V gene (reference sequence). The DNA of the CDR3 is TGTGCCAGTAGTATAGGAGGCGGACTCATGAACACTGAAGCTTTCTTT. Protein product: CASSIGGGLMNTEAFF.

V usage is TRBV18 and J usage is TRBJ1-1; 8 bases align to TRBD1. This CDR3 has 16 residues. Germline CDR1 is KGHSH and CDR2 is LQKENI. Trimming at V came to 3 bases and at J to 1 base, leaving 7 bases not matched to a gene. This chain's CDR3 is CASSPWTGNKNTEAFF. DNA of the CDR3: TGTGCCAGCTCACCTTGGACAGGGAATAAGAACACTGAAGCTTTCTTT.

The chain carries TRBV15 and TRBJ2-7, with D maybe TRBD2 (5 bases). The germline CDR1 and CDR2 sequences are LNHNV and YYDKDF (reference sequence). The V and J ends lost 2 bases and 3 bases respectively, with 14 bases between them. The CDR3 sequence is 15 residues long. The CDR3 is CATSRSGGGGYEQYF. For the CDR3, the DNA is TGTGCCACCAGCAGATCCGGTGGAGGAGGCTACGAGCAGTACTTC.